This paragraph covers one TCR beta chain sequence. The sample belongs to a study of Graves' ophthalmopathy and Graves' hyperthyroidism. The PBMCs were taken from 10 ml of fresh peripheral blood. The trim removed 4 bases at V and 8 bases at J, leaving 4 bases unmatched. Looked up from germline, CDR1 is LNHNV and CDR2 is YYDKDF (reference sequence). The CDR3 loop spans 13 amino acids. CDR3 regions of TCR beta were amplified from RNA transcripts. First-round RT-PCR used HTBI primers; second-round multiplex PCR followed. MiXCR, run by TCRdb on the multiplex PCR reads, gives a single entry per CDR3 protein. The sample carries 200,000 to 250,000 distinct CDR3 sequences, around 45% recorded once.

Specimen: peripheral blood. V and J are TRBV15 and TRBJ2-2; 7 positions match TRBD1. This receptor was identified in an adult man with Graves' ophthalmopathy. This CDR3 is CATSTQGRGELFF. The CDR3 coding sequence is TGTGCCACCAGCACACAGGGGCGGGGGGAGCTGTTTTTT.